The sequence of this T cell receptor beta chain was determined in a study of blood T cell repertoires in COVID-19. Germline CDR1 is KGHSH and CDR2 is LQKENI. V lost 3 bases, J lost 2 bases, and 23 bases stayed unmatched. The CDR3 totals 22 residues. Sequenced by immunoSEQ multiplex PCR; TCRdb stores in-frame clones only, minus some. This sample carries roughly 120,000 clones, more than 75% of them seen once, and the ten largest clones take approximately 1.5%. V gene TRBV18 combines with J gene TRBJ2-1; 9 bases match TRBD2. This TCR derives from a middle-aged man with acute or convalescent COVID-19. Input material: peripheral blood. This chain's CDR3 is CASSPSIWASGDLFVTYNEQFF. CDR3 sequence (DNA): TGTGCCAGCTCACCGAGCATCTGGGCTAGCGGGGATTTATTTGTCACCTACAATGAGCAGTTCTTC.